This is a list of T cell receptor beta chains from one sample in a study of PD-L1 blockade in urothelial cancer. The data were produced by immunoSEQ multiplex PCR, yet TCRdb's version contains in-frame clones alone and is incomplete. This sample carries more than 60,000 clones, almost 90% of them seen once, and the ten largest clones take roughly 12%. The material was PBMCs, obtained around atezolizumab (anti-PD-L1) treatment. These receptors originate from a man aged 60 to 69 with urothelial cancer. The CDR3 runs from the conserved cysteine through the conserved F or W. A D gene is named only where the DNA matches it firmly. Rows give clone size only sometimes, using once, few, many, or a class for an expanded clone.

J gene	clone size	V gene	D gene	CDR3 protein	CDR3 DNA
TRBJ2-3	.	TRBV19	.	CASSIGALLDGTDTQYF	TGTGCCAGTAGTATAGGGGCACTTCTCGACGGAACAGATACGCAGTATTTT
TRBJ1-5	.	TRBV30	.	CAWRSQGGNQPQHF	TGTGCCTGGCGGTCTCAGGGTGGCAATCAGCCCCAGCATTTT
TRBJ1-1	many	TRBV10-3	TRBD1	CAISDGTGVRGEAFF	TGTGCCATCAGTGATGGGACAGGGGTTCGCGGTGAAGCTTTCTTT
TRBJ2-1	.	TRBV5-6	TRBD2	CASSPRRGTSSYNEQFF	TGTGCCAGCAGCCCACGGCGGGGGACGAGCTCCTACAATGAGCAGTTCTTC
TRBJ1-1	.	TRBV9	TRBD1	CASQTGGSDTEAFF	TGTGCCAGCCAAACAGGGGGCTCGGACACTGAAGCTTTCTTT
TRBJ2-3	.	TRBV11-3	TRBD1	CASSSPRGGVTDTQYF	TGTGCCAGCAGCTCTCCGCGAGGGGGCGTCACAGATACGCAGTATTTT
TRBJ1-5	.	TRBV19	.	CATRQVNQPQHF	TGTGCCACCCGACAGGTCAATCAGCCCCAGCATTTT
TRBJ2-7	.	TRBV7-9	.	CASSRGSGSIYEQYF	TGTGCCAGCAGCCGTGGTTCGGGTTCCATCTACGAGCAGTACTTC
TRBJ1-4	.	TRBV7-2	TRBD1	CASSPTGTGLGEKLFF	TGTGCCAGCAGCCCCACTGGGACAGGGTTAGGCGAAAAACTGTTTTTT
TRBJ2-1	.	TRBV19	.	CASRPDRSRTNEQFF	TGTGCCAGTAGACCAGACAGGTCGAGGACCAATGAGCAGTTCTTC
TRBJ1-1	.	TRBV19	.	CASRVVRGYTEAFF	TGTGCCAGTAGAGTAGTGAGAGGGTACACTGAAGCTTTCTTT
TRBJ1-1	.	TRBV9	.	CASSPRRATHTEAFF	TGTGCCAGCAGCCCCCGGCGGGCTACCCACACTGAAGCTTTCTTT
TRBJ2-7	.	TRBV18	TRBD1	CASSGTGPYEQYF	TGTGCCAGCTCTGGGACAGGGCCCTACGAGCAGTACTTC